These 13 T cell receptor beta chains were all obtained from the same sample, sequenced in a study of molecular identifiers for immune sequencing clone quantification. A single record per CDR3 protein comes from TCRdb applying MiXCR to the PCR reads. The sample shows more than 450,000 distinct CDR3 sequences, around 23% of them seen only once. Material for sequencing was naive CD8+ T cells from blood, with Jurkat cell RNA spiked in. The subset here: FACS-sorted CD8+CD4-CCR7+CD45RA+ naive T cells. The receptors shown here come from a human donor in good health. Some libraries in this study had Jurkat cell RNA spiked in.

This clonotype was counted a few times. The chain couples TRBV12-3 or TRBV12-4 to TRBJ2-2; 9 nucleotides line up with TRBD2. CDR3 size: 15 residues. J lost 6 bases, V lost 5 bases, and 7 bases had no gene match. For the CDR3, the DNA is TGTGCCAGCAGTCGCCCTAGCGGGGAGGCCGGGGAGCTGTTTTTT. Translating it yields CASSRPSGEAGELFF.

This clonotype was observed at least ten times. As DNA, the CDR3 is TGTGCCAGCAGCAGCACTGAAGCTTTCTTT. Protein: CASSSTEAFF. This chain uses TRBV12-3 or TRBV12-4 with TRBJ1-1; no clear D gene. Trimming pared 6 bases from V and 4 bases from J, leaving 3 bases between. There are 10 residues in the CDR3.

This clonotype was recorded at least ten times. The CDR3 is CASSSDPSRYTF. CDR3 coding DNA: TGTGCCAGCAGCTCCGATCCATCTCGCTACACCTTC. The V and J genes are TRBV7-6 and TRBJ1-2; no firm D call. Germline CDR1 reads SGHVS; CDR2 reads FNYEAQ. Trimming shortened V by 4 bases and J by 9 bases, and 12 bases separated the two germline ends. This CDR3 has 12 residues.

This clonotype came up a few times. The DNA of the CDR3 is TGTGCCAGCAGCTCCATCCCGGGGGCGGGCACCGGGGAGCTGTTTTTT. This translates into CASSSIPGAGTGELFF. V gene TRBV7-9 combines with J gene TRBJ2-2, with D tentatively TRBD1 or TRBD2 (6 bases each). The CDR3 loop spans 16 amino acids. V lost 4 bases to trimming and J lost 4 bases, with 16 bases between them. The germline CDR1 and CDR2 sequences are SEHNR and FQNEAQ (reference sequence).

This clonotype has just a few counts. This may stem from a read error, because a much larger clone lies one nucleotide away. V gene TRBV29-1 combines with J gene TRBJ2-7; 8 positions agree with TRBD1. CDR3 length: 13 amino acids. The germline V gene encodes CDR1 SQVTM and CDR2 ANQGSEA. CDR3 sequence (DNA): TGCAGCGCCGGGGACAGGCAAGCCTACGGGCAGTACTTC. It yields the protein CSAGDRQAYGQYF.

The chain recombines TRBV5-6 with TRBJ2-7; D not certain. The CDR3 totals 11 residues. CDR1 and CDR2 (germline): SGHDT, YYEEEE. V lost 0 bases, J lost 8 bases, and 6 bases lay in between. DNA of the CDR3: TGTGCCAGCAGCTTGGGTTACAAGCAGTACTTC. This encodes CASSLGYKQYF.

This clonotype was seen repeatedly, ten times or more. The chain employs TRBV20-1 and TRBJ2-7; 14 bases line up with TRBD2. CDR1 is DFQATT, CDR2 SNEGSKA, per germline (reference sequence). Germline trimming cut 3 bases from V and 5 bases from J; bases unmatched to any gene: 6. This CDR3 comprises 15 residues. Written as DNA, the CDR3 is TGCAGTGCTAGTGATCCGGGACTAGCGGGGGACGAGCAGTACTTC. It translates to CSASDPGLAGDEQYF.

This chain joins TRBV27 and TRBJ2-7; TRBD1 matches at 9 bases. In germline, CDR1 is MNHEY, CDR2 SMNVEV (reference sequence). The V and J ends lost 5 bases and 3 bases, in that order; junction bases with no gene match: 8. The CDR3 consists of 15 residues. CDR3 in DNA: TGTGCCAGCAGTCTAACCGGGACAGGGTTCTACGAGCAGTACTTC. Its translation: CASSLTGTGFYEQYF.

V usage is TRBV9 and J usage is TRBJ2-2; D is unresolved. V was clipped by 0 bases and J by 0 bases, with 12 bases between them. This CDR3 contains 17 residues. Germline values: CDR1 SGDLS, CDR2 YYNGEE. Written as DNA, the CDR3 is TGTGCCAGCAGCGTAGAGAGGCGGAGCGCGAACACCGGGGAGCTGTTTTTT. Protein product: CASSVERRSANTGELFF.

This clonotype was recorded a few times. This sequence joins TRBV15 and TRBJ2-4, with D possibly called TRBD1 or TRBD2 (5 bases each). The CDR3 has 13 residues. Trimming shortened V by 9 bases and J by 7 bases, and 16 bases separated the two germline ends. Per the germline V gene, CDR1 is LNHNV and CDR2 is YYDKDF (reference sequence). The CDR3 coding sequence is TGTGCCACTACCAGTGGGGGTACCAACATTCAGTACTTC. Its translation is CATTSGGTNIQYF.

This clonotype was counted only a few times. This chain joins TRBV27 and TRBJ1-4, with D unresolved. The V and J ends lost 5 bases and 3 bases respectively, with 13 bases between them. This CDR3 has 15 residues. Germline CDR1 and CDR2: MNHEY and SMNVEV (reference sequence). DNA for the CDR3: TGTGCCAGCAGTAGCCTAGCGGTCGCTAATGAAAAACTGTTTTTT. Its protein is CASSSLAVANEKLFF.

This clonotype was found a few times. The chain uses TRBV6-2 or TRBV6-3 and TRBJ1-5; D remains unclear. The germline V gene encodes CDR1 MNHEY and CDR2 SVGEGT. There are 14 residues in the CDR3. Trimming took 7 bases from V and 0 from J, leaving 10 bases between them. CDR3 coding DNA: TGTGCCAGCAATACCTGGGGTAGCAATCAGCCCCAGCATTTT. Protein product: CASNTWGSNQPQHF.

The V call is TRBV20-1, the J call TRBJ1-2; 7 positions match TRBD1. The CDR3 covers 13 residues. Losses at the gene ends were 0 bases for V and 8 bases for J; bases not matched to a gene: 6. Germline-derived CDR1 and CDR2 are DFQATT and SNEGSKA (reference sequence). CDR3 region: CSARDKGGVGYTF. CDR3 nucleotide sequence: TGCAGTGCTAGAGATAAAGGGGGCGTAGGCTACACCTTC.